What follows are 18 T cell receptor beta chains derived from one specimen sequenced in a study of Ad26.COV2.S vaccination and SARS-CoV-2 variants. Method: immunoSEQ multiplex PCR; TCRdb's copy keeps in-frame clones and lacks some. The table records 440,000 or so clones, roughly 88% of them present only once. Treatment described: 15 to 20 received Ad26.COV2.S at low or high dose, single or two shots; 5 received placebo; per-sample allocation not given. It was on day 63 after the first vaccine or placebo injection that samples were taken. Sequencing was performed on peripheral blood, taken in a trial of Ad26.COV2.S vaccine versus placebo. These receptors all stem from a person aged 18-60 years who received the Ad26.COV2.S COVID-19 vaccine or a placebo.

This clone was recorded once. This chain links TRBV7-8 with TRBJ1-6; D unclear. Looked up from germline, CDR1 is SGHVS and CDR2 is FQNEAQ. The ends were cut back, 4 bases at V and 6 bases at J, with 1 base in the middle. The CDR3 sequence is 11 residues long. This CDR3 is CASSSNSPLHF. The CDR3, as DNA: TGTGCCAGCAGCTCTAATTCACCCCTCCACTTT.

The rearrangement links TRBV7-2 to TRBJ2-7; D remains unclear. CDR3 length equals 16 residues. Germline CDR1 SGHTA, CDR2 FQGNSA. Trimming pared 2 bases from V and 3 bases from J, leaving 17 bases between. CDR3 DNA sequence: TGTGCCAGCAGCTTATTCCCCCCCTATCTCGTCTACGAGCAGTACTTC. Its translation: CASSLFPPYLVYEQYF.

The CDR3 here is CATSSRTGVRDEQYF. CDR3 DNA: TGTGCCACCAGCAGCCGGACAGGGGTGAGGGACGAGCAGTACTTC. J is TRBJ2-7 and V is TRBV15; 9 bases are a match to TRBD1. V dropped 3 bases and J dropped 5; count of bases not matched to a gene: 8. The CDR3 sequence is 15 residues long. The germline CDR1 and CDR2 sequences are LNHNV and YYDKDF (reference sequence).

J is TRBJ2-2 and V is TRBV24-1; D not certain. Between the trimmed V and J ends, which lost 2 bases and 5 bases, there was a span of 11 bases. This CDR3 has 15 residues. Germline V gene lookup returns CDR1 KGHDR and CDR2 SFDVKD. CDR3 sequence (DNA): TGTGCCACCAGTGATTGGGCAGGACGGACCGGGGAGCTGTTTTTT. It is translated as CATSDWAGRTGELFF.

This chain joins TRBV5-8 and TRBJ2-1; 10 bases fit TRBD1. V gave up 0 bases and J gave up 7 bases; unmatched junction bases: 7. Germline V gene data show CDR1 as SGHTS and CDR2 as YDEGEE. CDR3 length: 16 amino acids. CDR3 sequence: CASSLVLGTGVNEQFF. CDR3 coding DNA: TGTGCCAGCAGCTTGGTACTAGGGACAGGGGTTAATGAGCAGTTCTTC.

V is TRBV5-1 and J is TRBJ1-1, with D possibly TRBD1 on 6 matching bases. CDR1 is SGHRS, CDR2 YFSETQ, per germline. The CDR3 is 17 amino acids. V was clipped by 3 bases and J by 0 bases, with 18 bases between them. The chain's CDR3 is CASSSKGAGVLNTEAFF. CDR3 bases: TGCGCCAGCAGCTCGAAAGGAGCAGGGGTCCTGAACACTGAAGCTTTCTTT.

The chain couples TRBV18 to TRBJ2-5; D is possibly TRBD1 (6 bases). This CDR3 comprises 15 residues. V was clipped by 6 bases and J by 2 bases, with 16 bases between them. The germline V gene encodes CDR1 KGHSH and CDR2 LQKENI. The CDR3 DNA reads TGTGCCAGCTCCCAAAGCCAGGGGTGGCAAGAGACCCAGTACTTC. It translates to CASSQSQGWQETQYF.

The V gene is TRBV6-5, the J gene TRBJ2-5; 11 nucleotides line up with TRBD2. The CDR3 has 15 amino acids. CDR1 is MNHEY and CDR2 is SVGAGI in the germline V gene. The junction had 7 bases not matched to a gene; V was cut back by 6 bases and J by 4 bases. CDR3 bases: TGTGCCAGCAGCCGCTTCGGACTAGCGGGAGAGACCCAGTACTTC. Translation gives CASSRFGLAGETQYF.

The chain links TRBV28 to TRBJ1-6; 8 bases agree with TRBD1. Germline V gene sequence: CDR1 MDHEN, CDR2 SYDVKM. The CDR3 is 14 amino acids. V lost 2 bases to trimming and J lost 11 bases; unmatched junction nucleotides: 5. The CDR3 coding sequence is TGTGCCAGCAGTTTAAGGACAGGGACTACACCCCTCCACTTT. Translation gives CASSLRTGTTPLHF.

In this sample, this clone turned up once. The rearrangement uses TRBV7-9 and TRBJ1-6; D call uncertain. The V gene's germline CDR1 is SEHNR and CDR2 FQNEAQ (reference sequence). This CDR3 comprises 17 residues. With 5 bases removed from V and 6 bases from J, the gap between germline ends came to 20 bases. The CDR3 DNA reads TGTGCCAGCAGCGACGGGCTTCAAGGATTCCCTAATTCACCCCTCCACTTT. Protein: CASSDGLQGFPNSPLHF.

CDR3 coding DNA: TGCAGTGTTCTAGTCAATGAGCAGTTCTTC. Translation gives CSVLVNEQFF. V usage is TRBV20-1 and J usage is TRBJ2-1; D uncertain. The V end lost 7 bases, the J end lost 6 bases, and 7 bases lay between the germline ends. Germline V gene data show CDR1 as DFQATT and CDR2 as SNEGSKA (reference sequence). This CDR3 is 10 amino acids long.

This chain links TRBV5-1 with TRBJ2-7, with D possibly being TRBD1 (5 bases). Germline values: CDR1 SGHRS, CDR2 YFSETQ. V was trimmed by 4 bases and J by 0 bases, leaving 14 bases between them. This CDR3 contains 15 residues. CDR3 sequence reads: CASSPDLTASYEQYF. CDR3 in DNA: TGCGCCAGCAGCCCAGATTTGACAGCCTCCTACGAGCAGTACTTC.

The J gene is TRBJ2-5, the V gene TRBV5-5; D remains unclear. Germline V lookup: CDR1 SGHKS, CDR2 YYEKEE (reference sequence). The CDR3 spans 14 residues. V was cut by 1 base and J by 4 bases, with 11 bases left in between. This chain's CDR3 is CASSLSSPGETQYF. In DNA, the CDR3 is TGTGCCAGCAGCTTGTCCTCCCCGGGAGAGACCCAGTACTTC. The full variable domain, with the rest looked up from reference TRBV5-5 and TRBJ2-5, is DAGVTQSPTHLIKTRGQQVTLRCSPISGHKSVSWYQQVLGQGPQFIFQYYEKEERGRGNFPDRFSARQFPNYSSELNVNALLLGDSALYLCASSLSSPGETQYFGPGTRLLVL.

The chain couples TRBV7-9 to TRBJ1-6, with 9 bases identical to TRBD1. Germline values: CDR1 SEHNR, CDR2 FQNEAQ (reference sequence). With V trimmed by 5 bases and J by 11 bases, 10 bases remained unmatched. CDR3 length equals 15 residues. DNA for the CDR3: TGTGCCAGCAGCCCTTGGACAGGGGCTGAGACACCCCTCCACTTT. It specifies CASSPWTGAETPLHF.

The chain links TRBV7-2 to TRBJ2-7, with D hard to call. The CDR3 sequence is 12 residues long. CDR1 SGHTA and CDR2 FQGNSA come from the germline V gene. V lost 6 bases and J 10 bases, leaving 16 bases between the germline ends. The CDR3 loop is CASSPPRLNQYF. The CDR3 DNA is TGTGCCAGCAGTCCCCCCCGCCTGAATCAGTACTTC.

The chain combines TRBV4-3 with TRBJ2-2; maybe TRBD2 (6 bases). Germline V CDR1 and CDR2: LGHNA, YSLEER. Trimming pared 2 bases from V and 6 bases from J, leaving 13 bases between. This CDR3 region has 15 residues. CDR3 DNA sequence: TGCGCCAGCAGCCAAAGCGGGCGTTCACCCGGGGAGCTGTTTTTT. Protein product: CASSQSGRSPGELFF.

CDR3 in DNA: TGTGCCAGCAGCCAAGATAAAACCTATGGCTACACCTTC. Its protein is CASSQDKTYGYTF. This chain links TRBV3-1 (or the pseudogene TRBV3-2) with TRBJ1-2; no reliable D call. The CDR3 is 13 residues long. The V and J ends lost 0 bases and 4 bases respectively, with 6 bases between them. The germline V gene has CDR1 LGHDT and CDR2 YNNKEL (reference sequence).

This clone showed up just once. The chain links TRBV5-6 to TRBJ1-6; D uncertain. Per the germline V gene, CDR1 is SGHDT and CDR2 is YYEEEE. V was shortened by 1 base and J by 10 bases, with 12 bases between the two germline ends. This CDR3 contains 14 residues. CDR3 in amino acids: CASSLQGRESPLHF. CDR3 DNA sequence: TGTGCCAGCAGCTTGCAAGGGAGGGAGTCACCCCTCCACTTT.